The T cell receptor (beta chain) under discussion was sequenced for a study of cytomegalovirus exposure and HLA in healthy donors. This CDR3 region has 16 residues. V shed 0 bases and J 1 base; nucleotides not matched to a gene: 4. Germline-derived CDR1 and CDR2 are LGHNA and YNFKEQ. The PCR made use of 60 Vbeta and 13 Jbeta primers. Assay used: immunoSEQ multiplex PCR; TCRdb lists only in-frame clones, some missing. The sample table sets out roughly 100,000 clones. This chain connects TRBV4-2 to TRBJ2-7; the match to TRBD2 covers 9 bases. The sequencing input was PBMCs. This sequence originates from a man aged 45-65 years in good health and CMV-seronegative. The CDR3: CASSQDRLAESYEQYF. CDR3 bases: TGTGCCAGCAGCCAAGATAGACTAGCGGAGTCCTACGAGCAGTACTTC.